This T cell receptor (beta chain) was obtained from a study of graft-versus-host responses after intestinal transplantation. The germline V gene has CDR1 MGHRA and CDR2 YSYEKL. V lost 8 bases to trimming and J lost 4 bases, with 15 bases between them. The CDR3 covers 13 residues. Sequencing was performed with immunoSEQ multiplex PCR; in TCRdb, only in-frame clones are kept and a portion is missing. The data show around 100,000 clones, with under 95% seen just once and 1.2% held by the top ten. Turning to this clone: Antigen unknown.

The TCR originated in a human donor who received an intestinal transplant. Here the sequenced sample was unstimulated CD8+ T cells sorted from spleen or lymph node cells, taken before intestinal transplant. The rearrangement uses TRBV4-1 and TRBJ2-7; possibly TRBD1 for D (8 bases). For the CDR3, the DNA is TGCGCCAGCGGACAGGGAGGGGGTTACGAGCAGTACTTC. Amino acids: CASGQGGGYEQYF.